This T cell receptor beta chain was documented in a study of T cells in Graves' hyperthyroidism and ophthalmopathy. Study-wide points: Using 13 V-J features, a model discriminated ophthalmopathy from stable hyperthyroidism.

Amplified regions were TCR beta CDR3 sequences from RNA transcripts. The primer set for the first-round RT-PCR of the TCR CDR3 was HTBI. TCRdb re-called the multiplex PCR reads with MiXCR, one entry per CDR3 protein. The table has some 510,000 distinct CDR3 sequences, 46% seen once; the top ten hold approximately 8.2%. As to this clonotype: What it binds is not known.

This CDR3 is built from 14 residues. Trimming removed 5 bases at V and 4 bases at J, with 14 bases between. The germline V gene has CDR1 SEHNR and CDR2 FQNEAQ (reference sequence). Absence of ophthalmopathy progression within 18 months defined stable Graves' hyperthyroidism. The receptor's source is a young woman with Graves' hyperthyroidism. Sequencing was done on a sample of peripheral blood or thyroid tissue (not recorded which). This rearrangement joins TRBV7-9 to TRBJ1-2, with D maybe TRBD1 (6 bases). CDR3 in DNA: TGTGCCAGCAGCCTCCGGGGGGCAGGCTATGGCTACACCTTC. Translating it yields CASSLRGAGYGYTF.